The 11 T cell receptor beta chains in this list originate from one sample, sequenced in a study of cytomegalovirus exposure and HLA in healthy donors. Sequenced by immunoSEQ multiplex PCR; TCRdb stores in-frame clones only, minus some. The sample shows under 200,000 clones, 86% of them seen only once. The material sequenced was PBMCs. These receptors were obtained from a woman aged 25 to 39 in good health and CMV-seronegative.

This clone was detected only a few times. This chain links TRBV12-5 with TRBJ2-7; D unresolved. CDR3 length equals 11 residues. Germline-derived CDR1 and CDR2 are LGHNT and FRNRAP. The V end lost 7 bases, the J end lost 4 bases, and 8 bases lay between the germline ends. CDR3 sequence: CASAAVYEQYF. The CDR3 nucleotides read TGTGCTAGTGCCGCGGTGTACGAGCAGTACTTC.

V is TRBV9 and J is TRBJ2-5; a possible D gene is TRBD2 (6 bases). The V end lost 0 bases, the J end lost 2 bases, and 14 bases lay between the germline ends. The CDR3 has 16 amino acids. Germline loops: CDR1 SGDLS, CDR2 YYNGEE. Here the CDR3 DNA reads TGTGCCAGCAGCGTAGGATCGGCGGGGAGACAAGAGACCCAGTACTTC. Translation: CASSVGSAGRQETQYF.

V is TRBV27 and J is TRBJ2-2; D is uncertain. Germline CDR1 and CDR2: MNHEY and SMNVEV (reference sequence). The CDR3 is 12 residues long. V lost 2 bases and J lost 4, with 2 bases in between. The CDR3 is CASSLGTGELFF. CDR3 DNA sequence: TGTGCCAGCAGTTTAGGCACCGGGGAGCTGTTTTTT.

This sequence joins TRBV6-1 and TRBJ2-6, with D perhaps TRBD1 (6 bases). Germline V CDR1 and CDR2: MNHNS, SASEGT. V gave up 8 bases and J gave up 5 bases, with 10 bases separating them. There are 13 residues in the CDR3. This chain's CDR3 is CASWTARANVLTF. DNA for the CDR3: TGTGCCAGCTGGACAGCTCGGGCCAACGTCCTGACTTTC.

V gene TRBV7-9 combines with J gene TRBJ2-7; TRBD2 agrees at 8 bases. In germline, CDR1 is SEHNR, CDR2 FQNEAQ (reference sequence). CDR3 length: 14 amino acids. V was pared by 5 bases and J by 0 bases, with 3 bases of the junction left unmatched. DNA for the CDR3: TGTGCCAGCAGCCTAACTAGCGGCTCCTACGAGCAGTACTTC. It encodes CASSLTSGSYEQYF.

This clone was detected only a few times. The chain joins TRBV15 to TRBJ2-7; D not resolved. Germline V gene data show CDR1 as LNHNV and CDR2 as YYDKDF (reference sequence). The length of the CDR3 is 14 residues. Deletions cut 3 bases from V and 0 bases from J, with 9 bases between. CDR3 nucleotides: TGTGCCACCAGCAGTAAGTATAGCTCCTACGAGCAGTACTTC. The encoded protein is CATSSKYSSYEQYF. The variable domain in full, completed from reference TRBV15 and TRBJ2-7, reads DAMVIQNPRYQVTQFGKPVTLSCSQTLNHNVMYWYQQKSSQAPKLLFHYYDKDFNNEADTPDNFQSRRPNTSFCFLDIRSPGLGDTAMYLCATSSKYSSYEQYFGPGTRLTVT.

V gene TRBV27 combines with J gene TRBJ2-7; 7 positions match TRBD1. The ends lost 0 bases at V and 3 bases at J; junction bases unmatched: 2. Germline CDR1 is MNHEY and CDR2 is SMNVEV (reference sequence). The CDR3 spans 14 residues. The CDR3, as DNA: TGTGCCAGCAGTTTATCTTGGGACAGCTACGAGCAGTACTTC. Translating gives CASSLSWDSYEQYF.

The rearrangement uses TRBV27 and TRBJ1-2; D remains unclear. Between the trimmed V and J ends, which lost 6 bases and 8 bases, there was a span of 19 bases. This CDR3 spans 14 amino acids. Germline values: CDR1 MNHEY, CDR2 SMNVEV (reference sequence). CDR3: CASRPSGSHKGYTF. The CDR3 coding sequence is TGTGCCAGCAGACCGTCCGGGTCCCACAAGGGCTACACCTTC.

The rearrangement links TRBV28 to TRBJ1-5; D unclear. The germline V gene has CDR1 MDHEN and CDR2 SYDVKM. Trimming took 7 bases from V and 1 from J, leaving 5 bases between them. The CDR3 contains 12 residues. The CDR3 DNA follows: TGTGCCAGCACTTGGAGCAATCAGCCCCAGCATTTT. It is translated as CASTWSNQPQHF.

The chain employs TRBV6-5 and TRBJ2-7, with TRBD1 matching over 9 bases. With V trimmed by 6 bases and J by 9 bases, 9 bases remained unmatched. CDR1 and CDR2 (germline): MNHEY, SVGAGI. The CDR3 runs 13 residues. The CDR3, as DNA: TGTGCCAGCAGAATTGCCAGGGGACAGGGGCAGTACTTC. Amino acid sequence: CASRIARGQGQYF.

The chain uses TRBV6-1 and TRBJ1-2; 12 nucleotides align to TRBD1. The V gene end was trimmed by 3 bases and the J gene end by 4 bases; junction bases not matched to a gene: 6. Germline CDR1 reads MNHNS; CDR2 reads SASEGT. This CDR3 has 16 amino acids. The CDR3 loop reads CASSDRGTGGPYGYTF. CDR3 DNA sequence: TGTGCCAGCAGTGATAGAGGGACAGGGGGCCCCTATGGCTACACCTTC.